This TCR beta chain comes out of a study of T cell responses to AZD1222 COVID-19 vaccine. Study conclusions and caveats: Receipt of two AZD1222 doses was followed by a rise in Spike-specific TCR breadth and depth.

Clones were sequenced by immunoSEQ multiplex PCR, and TCRdb holds only the in-frame ones, with some missing. Of hundreds of thousands of clones listed, around 93% are singletons. About this clone itself: Its antigen remains unknown.

This sequence was found in an adult who received the AZD1222 COVID-19 vaccine. The specimen was peripheral blood, collected 28 days after the second AZD1222 dose.

The CDR3 loop is CASRGGHLNYGYTF. The CDR3 region has the DNA TGTGCCAGCAGGGGGGGACACCTTAACTATGGCTACACCTTC. The rearrangement links TRBV2 to TRBJ1-2, with D maybe TRBD1 (6 bases). Looked up from germline, CDR1 is SNHLY and CDR2 is FYNNEI. The V end was cut by 6 bases, the J end by 1 base, with 12 bases between. This CDR3 is 14 amino acids long.